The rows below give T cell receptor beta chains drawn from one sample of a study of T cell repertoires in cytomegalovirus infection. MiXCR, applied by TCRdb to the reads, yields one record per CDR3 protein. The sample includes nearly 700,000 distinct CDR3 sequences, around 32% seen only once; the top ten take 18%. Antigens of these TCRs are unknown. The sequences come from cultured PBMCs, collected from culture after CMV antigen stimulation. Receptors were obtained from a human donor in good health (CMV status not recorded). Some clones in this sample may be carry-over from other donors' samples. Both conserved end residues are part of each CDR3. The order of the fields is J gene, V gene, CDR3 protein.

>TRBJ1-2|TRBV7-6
CASSLQLGRNYGYTF
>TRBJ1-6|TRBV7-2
CASSLPVGALSPLHF
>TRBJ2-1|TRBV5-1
CASTNRRSAGAGYNEQFF
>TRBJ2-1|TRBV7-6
CASSLDRRRVSSYNEQFF
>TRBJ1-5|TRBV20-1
CSARSRQGLNQPQHF
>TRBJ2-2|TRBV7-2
CASSFRESGELFF
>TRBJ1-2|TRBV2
CASGSPGPRF
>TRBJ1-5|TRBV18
CASSPGGRDQPQHF
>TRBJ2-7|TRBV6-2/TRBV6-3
CASSNRYYEQYF
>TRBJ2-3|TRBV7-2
CASSFRLGGSGDTQYF
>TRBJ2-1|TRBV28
CASSPMPGLAGAHHLLSSYNEQFF
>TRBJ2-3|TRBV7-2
CASSALTVLTDTQYF
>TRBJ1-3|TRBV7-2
CASSLHRGQAGNTIYF
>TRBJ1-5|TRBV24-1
CATSDLAGASNQPQHF
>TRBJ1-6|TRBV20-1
CSASNRDSPLHF
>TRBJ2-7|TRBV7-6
CASSPRGGASGANEQYF
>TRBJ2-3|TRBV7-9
CASSTLGQIYTDTQYF
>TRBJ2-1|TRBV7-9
CASSLVARGDNEQFF
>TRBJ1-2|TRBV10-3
CAISDDRDYGYTF
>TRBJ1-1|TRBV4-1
CASSQYRRNTEAFF
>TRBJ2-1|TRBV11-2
CASSYSGTSYNEQFF
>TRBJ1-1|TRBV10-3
CAISEILGGGTGLNPEAFF
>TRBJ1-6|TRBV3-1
CASRHGTTNSPLHF